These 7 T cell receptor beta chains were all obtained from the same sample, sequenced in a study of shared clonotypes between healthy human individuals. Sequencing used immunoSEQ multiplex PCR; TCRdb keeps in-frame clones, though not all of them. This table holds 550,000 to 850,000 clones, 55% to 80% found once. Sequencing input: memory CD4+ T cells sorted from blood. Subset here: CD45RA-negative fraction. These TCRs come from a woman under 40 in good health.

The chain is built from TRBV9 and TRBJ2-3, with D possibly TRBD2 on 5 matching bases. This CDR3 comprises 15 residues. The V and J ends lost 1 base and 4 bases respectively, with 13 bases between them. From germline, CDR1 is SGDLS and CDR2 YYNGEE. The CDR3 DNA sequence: TGTGCCAGCAGCGTATCGGGGAAGAGAGCAGATACGCAGTATTTT. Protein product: CASSVSGKRADTQYF.

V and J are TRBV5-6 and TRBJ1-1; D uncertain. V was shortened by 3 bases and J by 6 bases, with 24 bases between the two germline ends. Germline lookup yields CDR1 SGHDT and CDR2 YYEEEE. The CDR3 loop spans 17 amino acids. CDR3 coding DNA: TGTGCCAGCAGCTCATTAAACTATTATGGGCCCGCCCCTGAAGCTTTCTTT. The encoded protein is CASSSLNYYGPAPEAFF.

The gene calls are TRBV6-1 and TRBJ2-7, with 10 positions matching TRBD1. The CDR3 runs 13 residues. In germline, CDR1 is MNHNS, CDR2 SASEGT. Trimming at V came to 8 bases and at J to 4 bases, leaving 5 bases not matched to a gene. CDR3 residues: CASWGTGAYEQYF. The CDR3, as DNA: TGTGCCAGCTGGGGGACAGGGGCGTACGAGCAGTACTTC.

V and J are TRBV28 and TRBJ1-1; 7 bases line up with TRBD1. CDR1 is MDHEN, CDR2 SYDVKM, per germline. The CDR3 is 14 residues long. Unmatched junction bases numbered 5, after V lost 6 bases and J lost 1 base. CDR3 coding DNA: TGTGCCAGCAGCCCCGGGGACAGGAACACTGAAGCTTTCTTT. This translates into CASSPGDRNTEAFF.

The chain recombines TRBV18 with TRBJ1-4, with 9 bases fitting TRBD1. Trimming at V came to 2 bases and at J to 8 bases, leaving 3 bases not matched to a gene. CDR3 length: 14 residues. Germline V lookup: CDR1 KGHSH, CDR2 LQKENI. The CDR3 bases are TGTGCCAGCTCACCAGGGACAGGGAGGGAAAAACTGTTTTTT. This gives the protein CASSPGTGREKLFF.

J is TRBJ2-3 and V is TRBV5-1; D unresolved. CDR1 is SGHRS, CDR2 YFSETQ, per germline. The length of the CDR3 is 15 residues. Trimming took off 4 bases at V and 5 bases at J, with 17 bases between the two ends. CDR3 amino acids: CASSIKGWNGDTQYF. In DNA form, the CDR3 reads TGCGCCAGCAGCATAAAAGGGTGGAATGGAGATACGCAGTATTTT.

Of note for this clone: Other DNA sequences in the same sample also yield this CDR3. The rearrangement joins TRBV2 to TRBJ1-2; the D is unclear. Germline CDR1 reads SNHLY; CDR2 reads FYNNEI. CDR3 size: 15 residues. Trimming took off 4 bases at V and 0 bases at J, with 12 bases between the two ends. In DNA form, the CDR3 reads TGTGCCAGCAGTGTGAGTGCAGGTACTAACTATGGCTACACCTTC. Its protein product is CASSVSAGTNYGYTF.